Given below is one T cell receptor (beta chain) in context. The data originate from a study of blood T cell repertoires in COVID-19. The CDR3 runs to 15 residues. Trimming left V 4 bases short and J 6 bases short, with 16 bases between. Germline V gene data show CDR1 as MNHEY and CDR2 as SVGEGT. Sequencing used immunoSEQ multiplex PCR; TCRdb keeps in-frame clones, though not all of them. The table records 100,000 or so clones, around 89% of them present only once. The rearrangement links TRBV6-2 or TRBV6-3 to TRBJ2-1; no reliable D call. Material: peripheral blood. The source is a human donor with acute or convalescent COVID-19. The donor label of this sample is uncertain. CDR3 bases: TGTGCCAGCAGTTCGGAGAGGTTAAGGTCCAATGAGCAGTTCTTC. Translation: CASSSERLRSNEQFF.